Following are 5 T cell receptor beta chains from one sample sequenced in a study of blood T cells in healthy people across ages. It was with a sample-barcoded 5' primer and a J-beta primer mix that a second PCR of roughly 6 to 11 cycles was run. Using its own MiXCR run on the 5' RACE reads, TCRdb lists one record per CDR3 protein. Here the sample spans 850,000 to 1,000,000 distinct CDR3 sequences, about 51% being singletons. Material for sequencing was blood. The receptors derive from a woman between 55 and 75 years old in good health.

This clonotype was detected many times. The J gene is TRBJ2-3, the V gene TRBV27, with D tentatively TRBD1 or TRBD2 (5 bases each). V lost 5 bases and J lost 1, with 16 bases in between. The CDR3 runs to 16 residues. The V gene's germline CDR1 is MNHEY and CDR2 SMNVEV (reference sequence). CDR3 region: CASSLRDPARTDTQYF. The CDR3 DNA reads as TGTGCCAGCAGTCTCCGGGACCCAGCTCGCACAGATACGCAGTATTTT.

This chain connects TRBV7-2 to TRBJ2-2; 10 bases map to TRBD2. CDR3 length: 16 amino acids. Trimming at V came to 5 bases and at J to 5 bases, leaving 8 bases not matched to a gene. The V gene's germline CDR1 is SGHTA and CDR2 FQGNSA. Here the CDR3 DNA reads TGTGCCAGCAGCGAATCCGGGACTAGCGTAACCGGGGAGCTGTTTTTT. This gives the protein CASSESGTSVTGELFF.

The genes are TRBV28 and TRBJ1-2; 11 bases match TRBD1. The CDR3 runs to 13 residues. V lost 7 bases to trimming and J lost 5 bases; unmatched junction nucleotides: 3. From germline, CDR1 is MDHEN and CDR2 SYDVKM. Written as DNA, the CDR3 is TGTGCCAGCACGGACAGGGGGCTATATGGCTACACCTTC. This encodes CASTDRGLYGYTF.

The rearrangement links TRBV29-1 to TRBJ2-1; 8 bases are a match to TRBD1. The end of the DNA aligns better with TRBJ2-7, so the J call may be wrong. The CDR3 contains 13 residues. Germline V gives CDR1 SQVTM, CDR2 ANQGSEA. The CDR3 DNA reads TGCAGCGTCGTCAGGGGGCCCTACAATGAGCAGTACTTC. As protein: CSVVRGPYNEQYF.

The count of this clonotype is one. This sequence joins TRBV20-1 and TRBJ1-6; tentatively, D is TRBD1 (5 bases). V lost 0 bases and J lost 9, with 24 bases in between. Germline V CDR1 and CDR2: DFQATT, SNEGSKA (reference sequence). The CDR3 runs to 18 residues. The CDR3 DNA sequence: TGCAGTGCTAGAGATGGGACCCCGCCTTGGGTGGGAGGTTCACCCCTCCACTTT. Translating it yields CSARDGTPPWVGGSPLHF.